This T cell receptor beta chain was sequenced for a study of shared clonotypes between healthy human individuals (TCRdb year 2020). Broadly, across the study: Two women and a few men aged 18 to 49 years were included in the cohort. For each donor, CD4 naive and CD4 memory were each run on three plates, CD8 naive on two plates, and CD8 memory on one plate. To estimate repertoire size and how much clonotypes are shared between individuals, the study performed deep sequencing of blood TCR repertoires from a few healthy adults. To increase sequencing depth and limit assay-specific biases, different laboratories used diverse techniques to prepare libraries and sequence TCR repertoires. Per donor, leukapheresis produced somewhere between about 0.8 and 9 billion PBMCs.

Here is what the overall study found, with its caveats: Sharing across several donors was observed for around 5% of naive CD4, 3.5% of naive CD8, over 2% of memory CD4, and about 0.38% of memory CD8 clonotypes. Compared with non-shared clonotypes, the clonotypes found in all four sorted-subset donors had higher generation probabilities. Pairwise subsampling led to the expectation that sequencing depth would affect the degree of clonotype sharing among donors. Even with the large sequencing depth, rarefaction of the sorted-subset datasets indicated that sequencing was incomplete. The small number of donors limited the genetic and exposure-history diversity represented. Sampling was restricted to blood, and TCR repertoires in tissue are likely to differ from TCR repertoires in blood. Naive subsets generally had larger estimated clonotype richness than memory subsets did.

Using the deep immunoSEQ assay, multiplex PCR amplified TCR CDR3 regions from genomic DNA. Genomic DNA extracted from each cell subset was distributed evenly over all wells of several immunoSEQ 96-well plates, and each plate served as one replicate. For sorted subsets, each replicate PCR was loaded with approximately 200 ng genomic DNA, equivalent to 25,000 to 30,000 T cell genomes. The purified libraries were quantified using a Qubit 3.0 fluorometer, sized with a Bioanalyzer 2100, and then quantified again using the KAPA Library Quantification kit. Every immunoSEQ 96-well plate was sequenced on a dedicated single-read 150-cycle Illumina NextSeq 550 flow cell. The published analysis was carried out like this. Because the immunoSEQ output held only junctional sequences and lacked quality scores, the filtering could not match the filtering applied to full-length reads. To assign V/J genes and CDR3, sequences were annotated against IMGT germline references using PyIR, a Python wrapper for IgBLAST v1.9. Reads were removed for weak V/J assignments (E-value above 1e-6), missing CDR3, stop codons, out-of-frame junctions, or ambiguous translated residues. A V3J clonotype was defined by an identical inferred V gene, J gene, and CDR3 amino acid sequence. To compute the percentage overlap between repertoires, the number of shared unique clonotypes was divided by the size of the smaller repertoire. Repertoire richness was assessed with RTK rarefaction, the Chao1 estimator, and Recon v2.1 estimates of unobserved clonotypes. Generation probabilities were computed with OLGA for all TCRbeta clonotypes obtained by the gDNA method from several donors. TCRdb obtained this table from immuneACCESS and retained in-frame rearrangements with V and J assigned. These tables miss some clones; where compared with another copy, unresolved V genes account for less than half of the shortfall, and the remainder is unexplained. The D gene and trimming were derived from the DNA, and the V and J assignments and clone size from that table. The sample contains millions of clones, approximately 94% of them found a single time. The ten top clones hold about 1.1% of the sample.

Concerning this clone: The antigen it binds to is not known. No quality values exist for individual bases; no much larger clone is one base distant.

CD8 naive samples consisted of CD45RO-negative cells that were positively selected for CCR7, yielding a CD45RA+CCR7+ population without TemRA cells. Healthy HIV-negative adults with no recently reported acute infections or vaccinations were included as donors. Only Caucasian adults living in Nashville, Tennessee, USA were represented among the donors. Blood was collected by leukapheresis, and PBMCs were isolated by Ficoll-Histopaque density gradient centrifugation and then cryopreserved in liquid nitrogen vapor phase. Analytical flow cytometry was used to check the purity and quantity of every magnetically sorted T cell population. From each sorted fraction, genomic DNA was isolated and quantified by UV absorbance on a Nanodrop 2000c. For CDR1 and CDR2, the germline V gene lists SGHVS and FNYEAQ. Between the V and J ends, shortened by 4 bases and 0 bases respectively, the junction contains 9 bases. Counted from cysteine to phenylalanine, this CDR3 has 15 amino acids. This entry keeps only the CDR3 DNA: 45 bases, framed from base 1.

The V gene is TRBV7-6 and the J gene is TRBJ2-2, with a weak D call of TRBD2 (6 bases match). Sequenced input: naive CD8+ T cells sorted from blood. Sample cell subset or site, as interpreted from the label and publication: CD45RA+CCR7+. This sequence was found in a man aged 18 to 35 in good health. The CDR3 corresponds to CASSSGDPNTGELFF. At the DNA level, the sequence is TGTGCCAGCAGCTCGGGGGACCCGAACACCGGGGAGCTGTTTTTT.